The present T cell receptor (beta chain) was sequenced within a study of shared clonotypes between healthy human individuals (dated by TCRdb to about 2020). Some background on the complete study: Three men and a couple of women, aged 18 to 49 years, made up the cohort. For each donor, CD4 naive and CD4 memory were each run on three plates, CD8 naive on two plates, and CD8 memory on one plate. To estimate repertoire size and how much clonotypes are shared between individuals, the study performed deep sequencing of blood TCR repertoires from 4 to 6 healthy adults. To increase sequencing depth and limit assay-specific biases, different laboratories used diverse techniques to prepare libraries and sequence TCR repertoires. Each donor's leukapheresis produced roughly between roughly 0.94 and 9.5 billion PBMCs. Summary of the overall study and its limitations: Pairwise subsampling indicated that sequencing depth was expected to affect the degree of clonotype sharing among donors. Rarefaction of sorted-subset datasets indicated incomplete sequencing despite the large sequencing depth. Compared with non-shared clonotypes, clonotypes shared by all four sorted-subset donors had higher generation probabilities. Because the study included a small number of donors, the genetic and exposure-history diversity represented was limited. Sharing across a few donors was observed for around 5% of naive CD4, 3.5% of naive CD8, about 2.3% of memory CD4, and roughly 0.4% of memory CD8 clonotypes. Only blood was sampled, and tissue TCR repertoires likely differ from those in blood. Naive subsets generally had larger estimated clonotype richness than memory subsets did.

Turning to this clone: Its antigen is not yet known. Per-base qualities were not stored, and no clone one base away is much larger.

Using the deep immunoSEQ assay, multiplex PCR amplified TCR CDR3 regions from genomic DNA. Extracted genomic DNA from each cell subset was distributed evenly across all wells of several immunoSEQ 96-well plates, and each plate was treated as a replicate. For sorted subsets, about 200 ng genomic DNA, equal to tens of thousands of T cell genomes, was loaded into each replicate PCR. The purified libraries were quantified using a Qubit 3.0 fluorometer, sized with a Bioanalyzer 2100, and then quantified again using the KAPA Library Quantification kit. Every immunoSEQ 96-well plate was sequenced on a separate single-read 150-cycle Illumina NextSeq 550 flow cell. As for the original processing: Because only junctional sequences without quality scores were contained in the immunoSEQ output, filtering matching that applied to full-length reads could not be performed. Sequences were annotated with PyIR, a Python wrapper for IgBLAST v1.9, using IMGT germline references to assign V/J genes and CDR3. Reads were filtered out if the reads had weak V/J assignments (E-value above 1e-6), no CDR3, stop codons, out-of-frame junctions, or ambiguous translated residues. A V3J clonotype was defined by an identical inferred V gene, J gene, and CDR3 amino acid sequence. To compute the percentage overlap between repertoires, the number of shared unique clonotypes was divided by the size of the smaller repertoire. Three approaches were used to assess repertoire richness: RTK rarefaction, the Chao1 estimator, and Recon v2.1 estimates of unobserved clonotypes. Generation probabilities for all TCRbeta clonotypes obtained by the gDNA method from a handful of donors were computed using OLGA. TCRdb carries this immuneACCESS record with in-frame sequences only. Its versions omit some clonotypes, under half of them owing to an unresolved V gene in the studies checked, with the rest unexplained. Clonal size and the V and J genes are those of that table, whereas D and trimming came from the DNA. Within this sample are approximately 650,000 clones, with roughly 95% of them counted one time only. In total, the top ten clones hold 0.085% to 0.11% of the sample.

Taken from cysteine to phenylalanine, the CDR3 has 13 residues. Just the 39-base CDR3 DNA is kept, in frame starting at base 1. CDR1 and CDR2 (SEHNR, FQNEAQ) derive from the germline V gene (reference sequence). Trimming removed 2 bases from V and 0 bases from J, leaving 4 bases between the germline ends. For the CD8 naive samples, CD45RO-negative cells were positively selected for CCR7, yielding a CD45RA+CCR7+ population from which TemRA cells were excluded. Healthy HIV-negative adults with no recently reported acute infections or vaccinations were included as donors. Every donor was a Caucasian adult residing in Nashville, Tennessee, USA. After blood collection by leukapheresis, PBMCs were isolated using Ficoll-Histopaque density gradient centrifugation and then cryopreserved in the vapor phase of liquid nitrogen. Analytical flow cytometry was used to check the purity and quantity of each magnetically sorted T cell population. Each sorted fraction had its genomic DNA isolated and then quantified by UV absorbance on a Nanodrop 2000c.

Sequenced input: naive CD8+ T cells sorted from blood. The sample's cell subset or site label, in plain terms: CD45RA+CCR7+. This clonotype was sampled from a young woman in good health. The rearrangement combines TRBV7-9 with TRBJ2-5; the D gene remains uncertain. The CDR3 protein is CASSLTNQETQYF. The nucleotides are TGTGCCAGCAGCTTAACGAACCAAGAGACCCAGTACTTC.